This T cell receptor (beta chain) was identified in a study of shared clonotypes between healthy human individuals. The germline V and J ends were trimmed by 4 bases and 9 bases, with 26 bases remaining between them. In germline, CDR1 is SGDLS, CDR2 YYNGEE. The CDR3 has 17 amino acids. Only in-frame clones appear in the TCRdb table, and some are missing; sequencing was by immunoSEQ multiplex PCR. The table includes around 1.5 million clones, 95% to 99% detected once. The clonotype comes from a man under 40 in good health. V gene TRBV9 combines with J gene TRBJ2-1, with D unresolved. The specimen sequenced was naive CD4+ T cells sorted from blood. Subset noted: CD45RA+ positively selected. CDR3 bases: TGTGCCAGCAGCACCGATCAAGACCAATCCCTTCCTCCTGAGCAGTTCTTC. Translating gives CASSTDQDQSLPPEQFF.